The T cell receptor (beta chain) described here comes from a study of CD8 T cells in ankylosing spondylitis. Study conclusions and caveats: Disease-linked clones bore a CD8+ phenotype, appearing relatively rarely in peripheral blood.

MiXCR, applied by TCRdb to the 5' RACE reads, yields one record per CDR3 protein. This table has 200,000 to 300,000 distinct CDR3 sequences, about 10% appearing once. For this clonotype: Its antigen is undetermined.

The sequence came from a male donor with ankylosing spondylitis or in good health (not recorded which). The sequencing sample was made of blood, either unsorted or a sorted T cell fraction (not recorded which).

The chain's CDR3 is CASSPLVGGGLPEAFF. Here the CDR3 DNA reads TGTGCCAGCAGCCCCCTGGTAGGGGGAGGTTTACCTGAAGCTTTCTTT. The chain is built from TRBV7-9 and TRBJ1-1; D may be TRBD1 (6 bases). This CDR3 contains 16 residues. Germline assignment: CDR1 SEHNR and CDR2 FQNEAQ (reference sequence). Trimming shortened V by 5 bases and J by 6 bases, and 22 bases separated the two germline ends.